Listed below are T cell receptor beta chains from one sample, sequenced in a study of patients and donors after allogeneic stem cell transplantation. TCRdb reprocessed the RT-PCR reads via MiXCR and lists one record per CDR3 protein. The sample holds about a million distinct CDR3 sequences, 18% seen once. The sample was blood, either unsorted or a sorted T cell fraction (not recorded which). These receptors were obtained from a human donor who was either an allogeneic HSCT recipient or a stem cell or donor lymphocyte infusion donor (not recorded which). It is not recorded whose cells these are; they may come from a transplant donor. The conserved cysteine and the conserved F or W are not part of the CDR3 here. Each record gives: V gene, J gene, CDR3 protein.

v_call: TRBV7-6; j_call: TRBJ1-3; cdr3_aa: ASSLGTQTGNTIY
v_call: TRBV7-9; j_call: TRBJ2-1; cdr3_aa: ASRGAGQSSYNEQF
v_call: TRBV11-2; j_call: TRBJ2-1; cdr3_aa: ASSLVGTRSSYNEQF
v_call: TRBV5-1; j_call: TRBJ2-7; cdr3_aa: ASSLETGGAYEQY
v_call: TRBV7-9; j_call: TRBJ1-1; cdr3_aa: ASSLAAGTAEAF
v_call: TRBV28; j_call: TRBJ2-7; cdr3_aa: ASTPGHTYEQY
v_call: TRBV12-3/TRBV12-4; j_call: TRBJ1-5; cdr3_aa: ASSEQVPRPQH
v_call: TRBV7-9; j_call: TRBJ1-5; cdr3_aa: ASSSRQSNQPQH
v_call: TRBV9; j_call: TRBJ2-3; cdr3_aa: ASSEPRDSTTDTQY
v_call: TRBV13; j_call: TRBJ2-7; cdr3_aa: ASRPTLLSYEQY
v_call: TRBV20-1; j_call: TRBJ2-7; cdr3_aa: SARDSVYEQY
v_call: TRBV7-9; j_call: TRBJ1-5; cdr3_aa: ASSLGTGVSGNQPQH
v_call: TRBV7-9; j_call: TRBJ1-1; cdr3_aa: ASSLPPEQAF
v_call: TRBV6-1; j_call: TRBJ2-5; cdr3_aa: ASSPPLPGLGSKETQY
v_call: TRBV11-2; j_call: TRBJ2-3; cdr3_aa: ASSSRGVQPLQY
v_call: TRBV27; j_call: TRBJ2-5; cdr3_aa: ASSLTLDGKTQY
v_call: TRBV18; j_call: TRBJ2-7; cdr3_aa: ASSYPGQRYDEQY
v_call: TRBV9; j_call: TRBJ2-7; cdr3_aa: ASSPTGQDEQY
v_call: TRBV19; j_call: TRBJ1-2; cdr3_aa: ASIKAGTNGYT
v_call: TRBV12-3/TRBV12-4; j_call: TRBJ1-2; cdr3_aa: ASRADQTLYGYT
v_call: TRBV2; j_call: TRBJ2-2; cdr3_aa: ASSEGWAGTGGSGELF
v_call: TRBV14; j_call: TRBJ1-5; cdr3_aa: ASSQGGVGQPQH
v_call: TRBV7-8; j_call: TRBJ2-1; cdr3_aa: ASSPNPQRAKGEQF
v_call: TRBV5-1; j_call: TRBJ2-1; cdr3_aa: ASSLVGGSGSNEQF
v_call: TRBV7-9; j_call: TRBJ2-5; cdr3_aa: ASSSSGAGGTQY
v_call: TRBV15; j_call: TRBJ2-5; cdr3_aa: ATSRDEGVAGETQY
v_call: TRBV2; j_call: TRBJ1-2; cdr3_aa: ASSQGTQPTWGYT
v_call: TRBV9; j_call: TRBJ2-1; cdr3_aa: ASSVGASGEYEQF
v_call: TRBV7-2; j_call: TRBJ2-3; cdr3_aa: ASSLARTTTDTQY
v_call: TRBV7-2; j_call: TRBJ1-5; cdr3_aa: ASTREQGPNQPQH
v_call: TRBV13; j_call: TRBJ2-7; cdr3_aa: ASSPRGATYEQY
v_call: TRBV4-1; j_call: TRBJ2-7; cdr3_aa: ASSRNLGSYEQY
v_call: TRBV4-1; j_call: TRBJ2-7; cdr3_aa: ASSQASGRGLYEQY
v_call: TRBV7-3; j_call: TRBJ1-2; cdr3_aa: ASSLIGTGEGYT
v_call: TRBV30; j_call: TRBJ2-7; cdr3_aa: AWNAGGHEQY
v_call: TRBV28; j_call: TRBJ1-3; cdr3_aa: ASIGGDGTIY
v_call: TRBV5-5; j_call: TRBJ2-3; cdr3_aa: ASSLGGTGVGDTQY
v_call: TRBV7-9; j_call: TRBJ1-2; cdr3_aa: ASSGLGRRDYGYT
v_call: TRBV12-3/TRBV12-4; j_call: TRBJ2-2; cdr3_aa: ASSRTTGGSYTGELF
v_call: TRBV11-3; j_call: TRBJ2-7; cdr3_aa: ASSRGGTGAVQY
v_call: TRBV2; j_call: TRBJ1-3; cdr3_aa: ATRPDNSGNTIY
v_call: TRBV18; j_call: TRBJ2-5; cdr3_aa: ASSPRDVMETQY
v_call: TRBV12-3/TRBV12-4; j_call: TRBJ2-6; cdr3_aa: ASSLTQKTGANVLT
v_call: TRBV5-1; j_call: TRBJ2-1; cdr3_aa: ASSSGTGLTEQF
v_call: TRBV20-1; j_call: TRBJ2-7; cdr3_aa: SAGPEPGQGTYEQY
v_call: TRBV12-3/TRBV12-4; j_call: TRBJ2-3; cdr3_aa: ASSSSGPRTDTQY
v_call: TRBV20-1; j_call: TRBJ2-7; cdr3_aa: SDSAGTSYEQY
v_call: TRBV2; j_call: TRBJ1-1; cdr3_aa: ASGGTVNTEAF
v_call: TRBV7-8; j_call: TRBJ1-4; cdr3_aa: ASSLVPWTGTEKLF
v_call: TRBV2; j_call: TRBJ1-1; cdr3_aa: ASGATLLNTEAF
v_call: TRBV5-4; j_call: TRBJ2-5; cdr3_aa: ASSIDPGGQETQY
v_call: TRBV20-1; j_call: TRBJ2-5; cdr3_aa: SASQGETQY
v_call: TRBV7-9; j_call: TRBJ1-5; cdr3_aa: ASSRGTLGGQPQH
v_call: TRBV12-3/TRBV12-4; j_call: TRBJ2-1; cdr3_aa: ASSRQGALLVNEQF
v_call: TRBV10-3; j_call: TRBJ2-7; cdr3_aa: AISESNEYEQY
v_call: TRBV29-1; j_call: TRBJ2-7; cdr3_aa: SVGGGVLYEQY
v_call: TRBV3-1; j_call: TRBJ1-6; cdr3_aa: ASSLGREYSPLH
v_call: TRBV6-1; j_call: TRBJ1-2; cdr3_aa: ASSQPPMTGYGYT